This record looks at one T cell receptor (beta chain) sequence and its context. This clone was detected once. Its target antigen remains unknown. No base qualities exist here, and no much larger clone lies one base off it. The data belong to a study of shared clonotypes between healthy human individuals (TCRdb year 2020). Regarding the complete study: The cohort comprised a couple of women and a few men aged 18 to 49 years. Per donor, three plates each were used for CD4 naive and CD4 memory, two for CD8 naive, and one for CD8 memory. To estimate repertoire size and how much clonotypes are shared between individuals, the study performed deep sequencing of blood TCR repertoires from roughly five healthy adults. To increase sequencing depth and limit assay-specific biases, different laboratories used diverse techniques to prepare libraries and sequence TCR repertoires. Per donor, leukapheresis produced somewhere between about 0.94 and 9 billion PBMCs. Overall results and qualifications from the work: Naive subsets generally had larger estimated clonotype richness than memory subsets did. The genetic and exposure-history diversity represented was limited by the small number of donors. Pairwise subsampling led to the expectation that sequencing depth would affect the degree of clonotype sharing among donors. Even with the large sequencing depth, rarefaction of the sorted-subset datasets indicated that sequencing was incomplete. Sampling was limited to blood, and TCR repertoires in tissue likely differ from TCR repertoires in blood. About 4.5% of naive CD4, 3.5% of naive CD8, about 2.5% of memory CD4, and 0.4% of memory CD8 clonotypes were shared across several donors. Clonotypes shared by all four sorted-subset donors showed higher generation probabilities than non-shared clonotypes.

Trimming takes 2 bases from V and 2 bases from J, and the germline ends sit 14 bases apart. Per the germline V gene, SGHRS is the CDR1 and YFSETQ is the CDR2. From cysteine to phenylalanine, the CDR3 is 15 amino acids long. The kept DNA is CDR3 alone, 45 bases in frame from the first base. Using the deep immunoSEQ assay, multiplex PCR amplified TCR CDR3 regions from genomic DNA. For each cell subset, the extracted genomic DNA was distributed evenly across all wells of several immunoSEQ 96-well plates, and each plate served as one replicate. Each replicate PCR for sorted subsets received approximately 220 ng genomic DNA, equal to tens of thousands of T cell genomes. Purified libraries were measured with a Qubit 3.0 fluorometer, size-checked on a Bioanalyzer 2100, and measured again with the KAPA Library Quantification kit. Every immunoSEQ 96-well plate was sequenced on a dedicated single-read 150-cycle Illumina NextSeq 550 flow cell. Concerning the study's data processing: Because only junctional sequences without quality scores were contained in the immunoSEQ output, filtering matching that applied to full-length reads could not be performed. To assign V/J genes and CDR3, sequences were annotated using PyIR, a Python wrapper for IgBLAST v1.9, with IMGT germline references. Reads with weak V/J assignments (E-value above 1e-6), missing CDR3, stop codons, out-of-frame junctions, or ambiguous translated residues were removed. V3J clonotypes were defined by identical inferred V gene, J gene, and CDR3 amino acid sequence. To compute the percentage overlap between repertoires, the number of shared unique clonotypes was divided by the size of the smaller repertoire. Repertoire richness was assessed with RTK rarefaction, the Chao1 estimator, and Recon v2.1 estimates of unobserved clonotypes. Generation probabilities were computed with OLGA for all TCRbeta clonotypes obtained by the gDNA method from several donors. Not all clones reach the TCRdb copy of this immuneACCESS table, which keeps in-frame sequences only. Checked studies attribute under half of the gap to unresolved V genes and leave the rest unexplained. The DNA was the basis for D and trimming; V, J and clone size are from that table. The sample yields a few million clones; roughly 90% were counted once. Of the sample, around 0.38% is held by the ten largest clones.

The donors were healthy, HIV-negative adults with no recently reported acute infections or vaccinations. Every donor was a Caucasian adult residing in Nashville, Tennessee, USA. CD4+ T cells were enriched by magnetic negative selection; naive cells were then positively selected on CD45RA, and the negative fraction formed the memory subset. Blood was obtained by leukapheresis, after which PBMCs were separated by Ficoll-Histopaque density gradient centrifugation and cryopreserved in liquid nitrogen vapor phase. Analytical flow cytometry was used to check the purity and quantity of every magnetically sorted T cell population. Genomic DNA was isolated from each sorted fraction and quantified by UV absorbance on a Nanodrop 2000c.

Source material: naive CD4+ T cells from PBMCs. Explained via the paper, the cell subset or site label denotes: CD45RA+ positively selected. This sequence was found in a man aged 18 to 29 in good health. Some clones in this sample may be carry-over from other donors' samples. This sequence uses TRBV5-1 and TRBJ2-7, with the D gene call left open. In nucleotides, the sequence is TGCGCCAGCAGCTTCGTCACTGGAACACCCTACGAGCAGTACTTC. It translates to CASSFVTGTPYEQYF.